This T cell receptor (beta chain) came from a study of shared clonotypes between healthy human individuals. Germline loops: CDR1 SGHRS, CDR2 YFSETQ. CDR3 length: 12 amino acids. The V end lost 2 bases, the J end lost 6 bases, and 8 bases lay between the germline ends. Data came from immunoSEQ multiplex PCR; TCRdb stores just in-frame clones and leaves some out. The sample has about 500,000 clones, over 60% seen once. The source is a woman aged 40 to 50 in good health. Some clones in this sample may be carry-over from other donors' samples. Sequenced: PBMCs. This chain connects TRBV5-1 to TRBJ1-2; possible D gene TRBD1, 5 bases. This CDR3 reads CASSFEGHGYTF. As DNA, the CDR3 is TGCGCCAGCAGCTTCGAGGGGCATGGCTACACCTTC. Supplemented by reference TRBV5-1 and TRBJ1-2, the full variable domain reads KAGVTQTPRYLIKTRGQQVTLSCSPISGHRSVSWYQQTPGQGLQFLFEYFSETQRNKGNFPGRFSGRQFSNSRSEMNVSTLELGDSALYLCASSFEGHGYTFGSGTRLTVV.